The 26 T cell receptor beta chains below come from one sample, sequenced in a study of blood T cells in healthy people across ages. The use of a sample-barcoded 5' primer and a J-beta primer mix characterized a second PCR of roughly 7 to 12 cycles. TCRdb re-called the 5' RACE reads through MiXCR, storing one row per CDR3 protein. This sample carries approximately 1.5 million distinct CDR3 sequences, roughly 30% of them seen once, and the ten largest clones take around 11%. Sample: blood. These receptors were obtained from a woman in her twenties or thirties in good health.

Concerning this clonotype itself: The junction departs from the called germline gene at one end, perhaps through a read error. CDR3 DNA: TGTGCCAGCAGTGTAAGGTCTCAGGGGAACGCTGAAGCTTTCTTT. This sequence encodes CASSVRSQGNAEAFF. The chain joins TRBV2 to TRBJ1-1; tentatively, D is TRBD1 (6 bases). CDR3 length: 15 residues. Germline V gives CDR1 SNHLY, CDR2 FYNNEI. The full variable domain, its missing parts supplied by reference TRBV2 and TRBJ1-1, is EPEVTQTPSHQVTQMGQEVILRCVPISNHLYFYWYRQILGQKVEFLVSFYNNEISEKSEIFDDQFSVERPDGSNFTLKIRSTKLEDSAMYFCASSVRSQGNAEAFFGQGTRLTVV.

The V call is TRBV5-1, the J call TRBJ1-2, with D maybe TRBD1 (6 bases). Between the trimmed V and J ends, which lost 3 bases and 2 bases, there was a span of 20 bases. The CDR3 is made up of 17 amino acids. Germline values: CDR1 SGHRS, CDR2 YFSETQ. The DNA of the CDR3 is TGCGCCAGCAGCTCTTCAATATACAGGGCTCAGAACTATGGCTACACCTTC. It is translated as CASSSSIYRAQNYGYTF.

This clonotype was observed a few times. The V gene is TRBV29-1, the J gene TRBJ1-2; D call uncertain. V was clipped by 5 bases and J by 0 bases, with 10 bases between them. CDR3 length: 13 residues. From germline, CDR1 is SQVTM and CDR2 ANQGSEA. The CDR3 nucleotides read TGCAGCGTTCTTCTCGGAACTAACTATGGCTACACCTTC. It codes for CSVLLGTNYGYTF.

This chain uses TRBV5-1 with TRBJ2-1; D is possibly TRBD1 (7 bases). V dropped 4 bases and J dropped 7 bases, with 15 bases sitting between them. Per germline, CDR1 SGHRS and CDR2 YFSETQ. This CDR3 region has 14 residues. Here the CDR3 reads CASSDGQEGNEQFF. In nucleotides, the CDR3 is TGCGCCAGCAGCGACGGACAGGAGGGAAATGAGCAGTTCTTC.

The chain has TRBV20-1 and TRBJ2-7; D may correspond to TRBD1 or TRBD2 (5 bases each). The CDR3 consists of 15 residues. The germline gives CDR1 DFQATT, CDR2 SNEGSKA (reference sequence). With 0 bases removed from V and 5 bases from J, the gap between germline ends came to 17 bases. The CDR3 DNA reads as TGCAGTGCTAGAGATTCCGGGGCCCAATCCCACGAGCAGTACTTC. Translating gives CSARDSGAQSHEQYF.

Notes on this clonotype: The junction departs from the called germline gene at one end, perhaps through a read error. The chain joins TRBV3-1 to TRBJ2-7, with 10 bases lining up with TRBD2. The CDR3 covers 16 residues. Per germline, CDR1 LGHDT and CDR2 YNNKEL (reference sequence). In DNA form, the CDR3 reads TGCGCCAGCAGCCTTACCGGACTAGCGGAAGCCTACGAGCAGTACTTC. Translating it yields CASSLTGLAEAYEQYF.

The chain is built from TRBV19 and TRBJ1-2, with unresolved D. V lost 3 bases and J lost 5, with 16 bases in between. The CDR3 contains 15 residues. The germline V gene has CDR1 LNHDA and CDR2 SQIVND (reference sequence). The CDR3 coding sequence is TGTGCCAGTAGTATCCCTCCGGCAGGATGGTATGGCTACACCTTC. It translates to CASSIPPAGWYGYTF.

The chain has TRBV30 and TRBJ2-5; no definite D call. V lost 2 bases and J lost 4, with 11 bases in between. CDR1 is GTSNPN, CDR2 SVGIG, per germline (reference sequence). CDR3 size: 13 residues. The DNA for the CDR3 is TGTGCCTGGAGTCTCTCAGTTAGAGAGACCCAGTACTTC. This encodes CAWSLSVRETQYF.

This clonotype occurred a few times. The chain joins TRBV4-1 to TRBJ2-4; 7 bases agree with TRBD2. The DNA end is a closer match to TRBJ2-7, so the J assignment may be wrong. The CDR3 has 16 amino acids. Germline V gene data show CDR1 as MGHRA and CDR2 as YSYEKL. CDR3 loop: CASSPQDGEGTYEQYF. The CDR3 bases are TGCGCCAGCAGCCCGCAGGACGGGGAGGGAACCTACGAGCAGTACTTC.

The chain links TRBV7-3 to TRBJ2-1, with 8 bases lining up with TRBD2. V lost 0 bases to trimming and J lost 2 bases; unmatched junction nucleotides: 3. CDR1 SGHTA and CDR2 FQGTGA come from the germline V gene. The CDR3 contains 16 residues. CDR3 protein: CASSLTGTSAYNEQFF. In DNA form, the CDR3 reads TGTGCCAGCAGCTTAACCGGGACTAGTGCCTACAATGAGCAGTTCTTC.

The chain employs TRBV29-1 and TRBJ2-2; 7 positions match TRBD1. V shed 5 bases, J shed 5 bases, and the junction held 8 bases outside the gene matches. This CDR3 comprises 14 residues. Per the germline V gene, CDR1 is SQVTM and CDR2 is ANQGSEA. CDR3 nucleotide sequence: TGCAGCGTTAAGCCCGGGACAGATACCGGGGAGCTGTTTTTT. Protein sequence: CSVKPGTDTGELFF.

To note about this clonotype: An end of the junction does not agree with germline; a read error may underlie this. The J gene is TRBJ2-7, the V gene TRBV7-3; a possible D gene is TRBD1 (5 bases). Germline V CDR1 and CDR2: SGHTA, FQGTGA. This CDR3 has 11 residues. In DNA, the CDR3 is TGTGCCAGCAGTGACAGCTACAAGCAGTACTTC. Protein sequence: CASSDSYKQYF.

The chain links TRBV5-8 to TRBJ2-3; the D gene could be TRBD1 or TRBD2 (6 bases each). CDR3 size: 16 residues. V lost 3 bases and J 0 bases, leaving 14 bases between the germline ends. CDR1 SGHTS and CDR2 YDEGEE come from the germline V gene. The CDR3 spells CASSSLRDTSTDTQYF. CDR3 DNA sequence: TGTGCCAGCAGCTCTCTGCGGGACACTAGCACAGATACGCAGTATTTT.

This clonotype was counted ten times or more. The rearrangement joins TRBV4-1 to TRBJ2-3, with D perhaps matching TRBD2 (7 bases). CDR1 is MGHRA and CDR2 is YSYEKL in the germline V gene. V was clipped by 5 bases and J by 5 bases, with 14 bases between them. This CDR3 is 14 amino acids long. The CDR3 loop reads CASSLGGLEDTQYF. The CDR3 DNA reads TGCGCCAGCAGCTTGGGGGGGCTTGAAGATACGCAGTATTTT.

The rearrangement uses TRBV30 and TRBJ2-1; weak D call: TRBD2 (5 bases). Germline V gives CDR1 GTSNPN, CDR2 SVGIG (reference sequence). The CDR3 runs 15 residues. V lost 1 base to trimming and J lost 1 base, with 11 bases between them. In nucleotides, the CDR3 is TGTGCCTGGAGTGGAGCCCGGAGGTCCTACAATGAGCAGTTCTTC. This translates into CAWSGARRSYNEQFF.

The chain has TRBV7-6 and TRBJ1-4; 8 positions match TRBD1. Germline CDR1 and CDR2: SGHVS and FNYEAQ. The J segment lost 5 bases and the V segment lost 6 bases, leaving 5 bases of the junction unmatched. The CDR3 consists of 14 residues. The CDR3 spells CASRDRGRNEKLFF. In DNA form, the CDR3 reads TGTGCCAGCAGAGACAGGGGTAGGAATGAAAAACTGTTTTTT.

In the case of this clonotype: A read error is possible here, since a much larger clone lies one base away. The V gene is TRBV10-3, the J gene TRBJ2-7; 7 nucleotides align to TRBD2. Germline CDR1 and CDR2: ENHRY and SYGVKD. This CDR3 is 12 amino acids long. DNA for the CDR3: TGTACCATCAGCGGGACGGCTAACGAGCAGTACTTC. It specifies CTISGTANEQYF.

J is TRBJ1-5 and V is TRBV18; tentatively, D is TRBD1 (5 bases). The V end was cut by 2 bases, the J end by 6 bases, with 14 bases between. This CDR3 is built from 15 residues. Germline V lookup: CDR1 KGHSH, CDR2 LQKENI. In nucleotides, the CDR3 is TGTGCCAGCTCACCAGGGCCAGGGAGTTTTCAGCCCCAGCATTTT. This sequence encodes CASSPGPGSFQPQHF.

This clonotype has just a few counts. The rearrangement uses TRBV2 and TRBJ2-3; 9 positions match TRBD2. The germline V gene has CDR1 SNHLY and CDR2 FYNNEI. The length of the CDR3 is 15 residues. With 5 bases clipped from V and 4 bases from J, the junction kept 7 bases outside the gene matches. DNA of the CDR3: TGTGCCAGCAGTCCCCTAGCGGGGAGAGCAGATACGCAGTATTTT. Its translation is CASSPLAGRADTQYF. Variable domain in full (rest from reference TRBV2 and TRBJ2-3): EPEVTQTPSHQVTQMGQEVILRCVPISNHLYFYWYRQILGQKVEFLVSFYNNEISEKSEIFDDQFSVERPDGSNFTLKIRSTKLEDSAMYFCASSPLAGRADTQYFGPGTRLTVL.

This clonotype was observed a handful of times. The rearrangement uses TRBV28 and TRBJ2-7; 8 nucleotides line up with TRBD1. Germline CDR1 and CDR2: MDHEN and SYDVKM. The CDR3 loop spans 14 amino acids. V shed 6 bases, J shed 11 bases, and the junction held 15 bases outside the gene matches. The CDR3 reads CASSTRVTGEGKYF. CDR3 in DNA: TGTGCCAGCAGCACCCGTGTGACAGGGGAAGGGAAGTACTTC. Supplemented by reference TRBV28 and TRBJ2-7, the full variable domain reads DVKVTQSSRYLVKRTGEKVFLECVQDMDHENMFWYRQDPGLGLRLIYFSYDVKMKEKGDIPEGYSVSREKKERFSLILESASTNQTSMYLCASSTRVTGEGKYFGPGTRLTVT.

This clonotype has just one count. The chain is built from TRBV4-1 and TRBJ2-5; 10 bases match TRBD2. Per germline, CDR1 MGHRA and CDR2 YSYEKL. The CDR3 spans 16 residues. The V gene end was trimmed by 4 bases and the J gene end by 4 bases; junction bases not matched to a gene: 9. DNA of the CDR3: TGCGCCAGCAGCCTTCAGACTAGCGGGCACCGAGAGACCCAGTACTTC. As protein: CASSLQTSGHRETQYF.

V and J are TRBV5-1 and TRBJ1-5; 9 positions match TRBD1. The CDR3 contains 16 residues. V dropped 0 bases and J dropped 2; count of bases not matched to a gene: 3. Germline assignment: CDR1 SGHRS and CDR2 YFSETQ. CDR3 nucleotides: TGCGCCAGCAGCTTGGGGACAGGGGATGGCAATCAGCCCCAGCATTTT. It codes for CASSLGTGDGNQPQHF.

The chain recombines TRBV18 with TRBJ1-1; D gene ambiguous. The CDR3 is made up of 14 amino acids. V was trimmed by 3 bases and J by 5 bases, leaving 13 bases between them. Germline V lookup: CDR1 KGHSH, CDR2 LQKENI. The CDR3 nucleotides are TGTGCCAGCTCACCCCGTCGGATGAGTACTGAAGCTTTCTTT. It translates to CASSPRRMSTEAFF.

This chain uses TRBV12-3 or TRBV12-4 with TRBJ1-1, with D possibly TRBD1 on 5 matching bases. V was shortened by 7 bases and J by 5 bases, with 14 bases between the two germline ends. There are 13 residues in the CDR3. The CDR3 nucleotides are TGTGCCAGCATGTTTCAGGGCCGGACTGAAGCTTTCTTT. Protein sequence: CASMFQGRTEAFF.

V is TRBV2 and J is TRBJ2-6, with 10 bases that match TRBD2. Trimming took 9 bases from V and 0 from J; bases not matched to a gene: 11. The CDR3 consists of 18 residues. From germline, CDR1 is SNHLY and CDR2 FYNNEI. For the CDR3, the DNA is TGTGCCAGTAGAGCCTTAGCGGGGGGTAGCTCTGGGGCCAACGTCCTGACTTTC. Its protein product is CASRALAGGSSGANVLTF.

Many counts were recorded for this clonotype. The rearrangement links TRBV6-5 to TRBJ1-2; 11 nucleotides align to TRBD1. Losses at the gene ends were 0 bases for V and 7 bases for J; bases not matched to a gene: 7. The germline V gene encodes CDR1 MNHEY and CDR2 SVGAGI. The CDR3 extends over 16 amino acids. CDR3 coding DNA: TGTGCCAGCAGTTACTCGACCGGGACAGGGGGTTTTGGCTACACCTTC. It translates to CASSYSTGTGGFGYTF.